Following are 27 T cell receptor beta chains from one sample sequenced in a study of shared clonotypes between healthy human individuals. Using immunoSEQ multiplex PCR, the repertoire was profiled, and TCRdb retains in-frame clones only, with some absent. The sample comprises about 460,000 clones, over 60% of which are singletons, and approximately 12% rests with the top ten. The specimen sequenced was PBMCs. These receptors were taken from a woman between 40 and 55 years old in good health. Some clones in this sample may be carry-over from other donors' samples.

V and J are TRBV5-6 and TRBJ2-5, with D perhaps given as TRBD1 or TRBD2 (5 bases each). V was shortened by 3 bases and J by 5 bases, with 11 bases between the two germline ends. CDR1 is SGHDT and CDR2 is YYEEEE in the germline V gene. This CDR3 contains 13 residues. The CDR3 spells CASSYGTGETQYF. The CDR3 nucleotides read TGTGCCAGCAGCTACGGGACGGGGGAGACCCAGTACTTC.

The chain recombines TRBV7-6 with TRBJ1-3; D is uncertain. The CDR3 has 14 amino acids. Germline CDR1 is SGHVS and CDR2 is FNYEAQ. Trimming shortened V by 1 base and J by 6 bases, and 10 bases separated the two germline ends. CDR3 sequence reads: CASSLVSAENTIYF. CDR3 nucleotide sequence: TGTGCCAGCAGCTTAGTTTCTGCCGAAAACACCATATATTTT.

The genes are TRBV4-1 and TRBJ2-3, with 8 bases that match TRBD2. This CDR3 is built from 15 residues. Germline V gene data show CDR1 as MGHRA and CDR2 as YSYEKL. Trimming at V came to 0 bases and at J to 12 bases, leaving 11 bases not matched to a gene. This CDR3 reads CASSQDRSGLGYQYF. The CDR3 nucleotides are TGCGCCAGCAGCCAAGATAGATCGGGACTAGGTTACCAGTATTTT.

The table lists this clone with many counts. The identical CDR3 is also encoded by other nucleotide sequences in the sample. DNA of the CDR3: TGTGCCAGCAGTTCCCCTTCGGTTAGCGAGTACGAGCAGTACTTC. Protein product: CASSSPSVSEYEQYF. The chain joins TRBV28 to TRBJ2-7, with D perhaps TRBD2 (5 bases). This CDR3 has 15 residues. With 4 bases removed from V and 4 bases from J, the gap between germline ends came to 17 bases. Germline assignment: CDR1 MDHEN and CDR2 SYDVKM.

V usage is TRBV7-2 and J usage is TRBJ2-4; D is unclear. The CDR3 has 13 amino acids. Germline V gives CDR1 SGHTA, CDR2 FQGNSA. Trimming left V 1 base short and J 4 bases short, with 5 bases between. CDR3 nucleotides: TGTGCCAGCAGCTTAGGGGTGAAAAACATTCAGTACTTC. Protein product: CASSLGVKNIQYF.

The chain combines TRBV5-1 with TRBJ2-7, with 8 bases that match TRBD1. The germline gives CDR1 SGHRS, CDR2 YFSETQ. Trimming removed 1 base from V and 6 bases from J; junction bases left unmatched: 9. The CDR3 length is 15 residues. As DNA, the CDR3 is TGCGCCAGCAGCTTGACGGGACAGGAAGGAGGCGAGCAGTACTTC. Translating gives CASSLTGQEGGEQYF.

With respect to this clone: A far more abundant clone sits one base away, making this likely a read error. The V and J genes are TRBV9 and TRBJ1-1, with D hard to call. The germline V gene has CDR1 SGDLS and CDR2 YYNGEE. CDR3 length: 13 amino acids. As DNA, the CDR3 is TGTGCCAGCGGCGTAGGATCGGGGACTGAAGCTTTCTTT. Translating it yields CASGVGSGTEAFF.

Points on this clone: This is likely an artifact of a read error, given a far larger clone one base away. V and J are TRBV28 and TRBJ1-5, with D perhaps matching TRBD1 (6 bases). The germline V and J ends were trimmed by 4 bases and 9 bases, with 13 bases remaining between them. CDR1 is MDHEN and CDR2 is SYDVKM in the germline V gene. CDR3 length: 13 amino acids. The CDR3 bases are TGTGCCAGCAGTTGGACAGAGGATCGGCCCCAGCATTTT. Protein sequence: CASSWTEDRPQHF.

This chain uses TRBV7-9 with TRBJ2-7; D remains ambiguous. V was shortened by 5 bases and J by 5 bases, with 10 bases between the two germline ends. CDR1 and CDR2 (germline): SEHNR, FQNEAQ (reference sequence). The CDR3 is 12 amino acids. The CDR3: CASSLSSDEQYF. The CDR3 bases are TGTGCCAGCAGCCTAAGCTCAGACGAGCAGTACTTC.

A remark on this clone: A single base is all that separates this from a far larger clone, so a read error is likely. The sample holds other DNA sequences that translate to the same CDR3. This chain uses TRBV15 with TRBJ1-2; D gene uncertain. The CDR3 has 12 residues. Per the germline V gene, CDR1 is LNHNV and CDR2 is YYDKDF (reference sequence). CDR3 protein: CATSRGNYGYTF. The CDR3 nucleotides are TGTGCTACCAGCAGAGGGAACTATGGCTACACCTTC.

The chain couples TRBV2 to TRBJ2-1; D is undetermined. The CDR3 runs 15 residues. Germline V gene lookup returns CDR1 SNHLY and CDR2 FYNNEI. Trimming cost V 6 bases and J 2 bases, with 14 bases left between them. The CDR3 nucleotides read TGTGCCAGCAGGATCAGTGCCCAGACCTACAATGAGCAGTTCTTC. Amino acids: CASRISAQTYNEQFF.

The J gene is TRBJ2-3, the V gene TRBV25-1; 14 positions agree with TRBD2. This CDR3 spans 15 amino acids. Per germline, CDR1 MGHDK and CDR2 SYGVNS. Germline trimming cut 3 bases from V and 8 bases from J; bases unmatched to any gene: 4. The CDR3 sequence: CASSEGLAGVVTQYF. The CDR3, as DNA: TGTGCCAGCAGTGAGGGACTAGCGGGAGTTGTTACGCAGTATTTT.

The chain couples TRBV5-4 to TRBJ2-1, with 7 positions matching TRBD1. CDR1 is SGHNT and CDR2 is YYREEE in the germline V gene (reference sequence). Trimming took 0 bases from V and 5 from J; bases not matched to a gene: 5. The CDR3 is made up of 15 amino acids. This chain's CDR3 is CASSLARTGNNEQFF. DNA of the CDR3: TGTGCCAGCAGCTTGGCCCGGACAGGAAACAATGAGCAGTTCTTC.

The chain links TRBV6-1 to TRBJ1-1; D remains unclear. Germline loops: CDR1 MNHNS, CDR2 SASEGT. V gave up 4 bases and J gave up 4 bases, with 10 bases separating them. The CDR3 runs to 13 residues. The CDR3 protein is CASSGLRGTEAFF. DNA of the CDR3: TGTGCCAGCAGTGGCCTACGGGGCACTGAAGCTTTCTTT.

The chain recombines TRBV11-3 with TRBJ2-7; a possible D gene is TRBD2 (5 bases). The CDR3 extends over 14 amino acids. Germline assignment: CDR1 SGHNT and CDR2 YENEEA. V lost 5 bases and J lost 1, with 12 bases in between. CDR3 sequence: CASSLRAESYEQYF. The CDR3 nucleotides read TGTGCCAGCAGCCTACGAGCGGAGTCCTACGAGCAGTACTTC. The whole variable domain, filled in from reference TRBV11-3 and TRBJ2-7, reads EAGVVQSPRYKIIEKKQPVAFWCNPISGHNTLYWYLQNLGQGPELLIRYENEEAVDDSQLPKDRFSAERLKGVDSTLKIQPAELGDSAVYLCASSLRAESYEQYFGPGTRLTVT.

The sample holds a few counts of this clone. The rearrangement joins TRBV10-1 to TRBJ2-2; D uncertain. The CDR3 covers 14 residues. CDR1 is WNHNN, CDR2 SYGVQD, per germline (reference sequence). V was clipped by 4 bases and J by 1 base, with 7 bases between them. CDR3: CASSVGGNTGELFF. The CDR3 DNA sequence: TGCGCCAGCAGTGTCGGCGGGAACACCGGGGAGCTGTTTTTT.

The CDR3 loop is CASSTAGSGAYEQYF. In nucleotides, the CDR3 is TGTGCCAGTAGCACCGCGGGGTCCGGCGCCTACGAGCAGTACTTC. The chain couples TRBV19 to TRBJ2-7; tentative D call: TRBD2 (6 bases). The V gene's germline CDR1 is LNHDA and CDR2 SQIVND (reference sequence). The V and J ends lost 6 bases and 2 bases respectively, with 17 bases between them. The CDR3 totals 15 residues.

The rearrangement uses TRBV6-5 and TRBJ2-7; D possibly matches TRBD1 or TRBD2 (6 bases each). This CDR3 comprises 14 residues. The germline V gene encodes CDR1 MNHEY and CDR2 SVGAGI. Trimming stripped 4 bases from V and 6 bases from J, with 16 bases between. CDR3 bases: TGTGCCAGCAGTTTAGTGAACGGGGGCTGCGAGCAGTACTTC. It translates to CASSLVNGGCEQYF.

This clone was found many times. The chain's CDR3 is CASSEGVGSDNQPQHF. For the CDR3, the DNA is TGTGCCAGCAGTGAAGGCGTTGGTTCGGACAATCAGCCCCAGCATTTT. The chain recombines TRBV6-1 with TRBJ1-5; D remains ambiguous. Trimming took 1 base from V and 3 from J, leaving 13 bases between them. The CDR3 loop spans 16 amino acids. From germline, CDR1 is MNHNS and CDR2 SASEGT.

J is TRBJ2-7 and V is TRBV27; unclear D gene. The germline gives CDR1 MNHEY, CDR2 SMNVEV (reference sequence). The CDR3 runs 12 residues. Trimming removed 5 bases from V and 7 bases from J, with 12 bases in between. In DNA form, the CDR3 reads TGTGCCAGCAGTGCACCCGGCAGGGAGCAGTACTTC. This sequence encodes CASSAPGREQYF.

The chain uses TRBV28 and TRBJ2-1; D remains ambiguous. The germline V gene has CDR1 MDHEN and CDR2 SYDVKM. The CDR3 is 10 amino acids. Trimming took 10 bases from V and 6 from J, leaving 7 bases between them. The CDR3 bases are TGTGCCACCCGGTTCAATGAGCAGTTCTTC. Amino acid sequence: CATRFNEQFF.

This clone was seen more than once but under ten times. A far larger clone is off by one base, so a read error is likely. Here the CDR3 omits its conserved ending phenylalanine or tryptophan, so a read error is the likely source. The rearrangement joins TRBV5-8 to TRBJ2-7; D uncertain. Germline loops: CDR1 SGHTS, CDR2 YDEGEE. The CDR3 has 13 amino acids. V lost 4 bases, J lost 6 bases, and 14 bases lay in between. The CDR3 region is CASSPTRWTEQYL. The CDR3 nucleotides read TGTGCCAGCAGCCCGACCCGTTGGACCGAGCAGTACCTC.

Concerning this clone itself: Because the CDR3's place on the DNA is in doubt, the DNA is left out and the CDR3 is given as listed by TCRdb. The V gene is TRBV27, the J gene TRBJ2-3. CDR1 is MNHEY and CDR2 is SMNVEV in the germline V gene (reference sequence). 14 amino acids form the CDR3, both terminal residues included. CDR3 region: CASSFAPGTLMEYF.

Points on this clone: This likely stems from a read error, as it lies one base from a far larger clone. The DNA for the CDR3 is TGCGCCAGCAGCCAAAGGACTAGCGGGCATACCACCGGGGAGCTGTTTTTT. It is translated as CASSQRTSGHTTGELFF. The chain is built from TRBV4-1 and TRBJ2-2; 11 bases are a match to TRBD2. Per the germline V gene, CDR1 is MGHRA and CDR2 is YSYEKL. The CDR3 is 17 residues long. Trimming removed 2 bases from V and 4 bases from J; junction bases left unmatched: 6.

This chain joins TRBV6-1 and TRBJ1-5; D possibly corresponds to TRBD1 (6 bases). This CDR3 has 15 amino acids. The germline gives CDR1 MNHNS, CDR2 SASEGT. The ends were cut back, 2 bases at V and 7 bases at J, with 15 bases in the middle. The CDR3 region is CASSELRGGQQPQHF. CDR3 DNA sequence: TGTGCCAGCAGTGAACTCAGGGGAGGACAGCAGCCCCAGCATTTT.

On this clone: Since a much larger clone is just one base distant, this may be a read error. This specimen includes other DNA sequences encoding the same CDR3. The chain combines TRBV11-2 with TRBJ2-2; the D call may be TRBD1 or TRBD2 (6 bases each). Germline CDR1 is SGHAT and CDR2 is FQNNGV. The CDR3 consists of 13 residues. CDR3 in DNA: TGTGCCAGCAGCTTGGGGGGCACCGGGGAACTGTTTTTT. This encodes CASSLGGTGELFF.

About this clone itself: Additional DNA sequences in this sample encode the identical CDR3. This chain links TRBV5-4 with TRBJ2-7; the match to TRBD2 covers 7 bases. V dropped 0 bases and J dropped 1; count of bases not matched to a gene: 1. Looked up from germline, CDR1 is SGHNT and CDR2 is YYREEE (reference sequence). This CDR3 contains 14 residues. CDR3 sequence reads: CASSLGAGSYEQYF. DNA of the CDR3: TGTGCCAGCAGCTTGGGAGCGGGGTCCTACGAGCAGTACTTC. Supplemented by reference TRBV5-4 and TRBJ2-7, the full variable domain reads ETGVTQSPTHLIKTRGQQVTLRCSSQSGHNTVSWYQQALGQGPQFIFQYYREEENGRGNFPPRFSGLQFPNYSSELNVNALELDDSALYLCASSLGAGSYEQYFGPGTRLTVT.